This T cell receptor beta chain was sequenced during a study of blood T cells in healthy people across ages. PCR was performed a second time for about 6 to 11 cycles using a sample-barcoded 5' primer and a J-beta primer mix. MiXCR, applied by TCRdb to the 5' RACE reads, yields one record per CDR3 protein. The sample lists 850,000 to 1,300,000 distinct CDR3 sequences, more than 40% occurring once. The amount of total RNA extracted per sample was at least 5 micrograms. CDR1 is SNHLY and CDR2 is FYNNEI in the germline V gene. Germline trimming cut 4 bases from V and 4 bases from J; bases unmatched to any gene: 8. The CDR3 runs 15 residues.

This receptor was identified in a woman in her sixties in good health. Sequencing used blood. This rearrangement joins TRBV2 to TRBJ2-3, with TRBD2 matching 7 bases. As DNA, the CDR3 is TGTGCCAGCAGTGGGGCGGGAGACCGCCCAGATACGCAGTATTTT. It yields the protein CASSGAGDRPDTQYF.